The entry that follows covers one T cell receptor beta chain sequence. CDR3 length: 14 residues. With 8 bases removed from V and 4 bases from J, the gap between germline ends came to 17 bases. Per the germline V gene, CDR1 is SQVTM and CDR2 is ANQGSEA. Data came from immunoSEQ multiplex PCR; TCRdb stores just in-frame clones and leaves some out. Among 100,000 or so clones listed, around 93% were seen once. The entry originates in a study of T cell changes during pregnancy in multiple sclerosis. This receptor was taken from a female donor with multiple sclerosis, enrolled in a pregnancy study. J is TRBJ1-4 and V is TRBV29-1; possible D gene TRBD1, 6 bases. The sequences come from peripheral blood, collected before pregnancy. CDR3 sequence reads: CSYRAGGYNEKLFF. The CDR3 DNA is TGCAGCTACAGGGCAGGAGGATATAATGAAAAACTGTTTTTT.